This TCR beta chain appears in the sequencing data of a study of shared clonotypes between healthy human individuals. TCRdb's copy holds only in-frame clones and misses some; the assay was immunoSEQ multiplex PCR. The data show around 2.5 million clones, approximately 93% seen once. This CDR3 region has 14 residues. With 8 bases removed from V and 4 bases from J, the gap between germline ends came to 17 bases. Germline CDR1 reads MDHEN; CDR2 reads SYDVKM. V is TRBV28 and J is TRBJ1-2; maybe TRBD1 (6 bases). Sequencing was performed on naive CD4+ T cells from PBMCs. Subset here: CD45RA+ positively selected. This TCR derives from a man younger than 30 in good health. Some clones in this sample may be carry-over from other donors' samples. CDR3 amino acids: CASGGRGNAYGYTF. In DNA, the CDR3 is TGTGCCAGCGGGGGGCGAGGGAACGCCTATGGCTACACCTTC.